The 20 T cell receptor beta chains below come from one sample, sequenced in a study of T cell responses to AZD1222 COVID-19 vaccine. Clones were read by immunoSEQ multiplex PCR, and TCRdb kept only the in-frame ones, dropping some. The table has 130,000 to 150,000 clones, roughly 89% seen once. The material sequenced was peripheral blood, taken 28 days after the second AZD1222 dose. The receptors come from an adult who received the AZD1222 COVID-19 vaccine.

V gene TRBV9 combines with J gene TRBJ2-7; the match to TRBD1 covers 8 bases. Germline values: CDR1 SGDLS, CDR2 YYNGEE. CDR3 length equals 14 residues. V lost 4 bases, J lost 5 bases, and 8 bases stayed unmatched. As DNA, the CDR3 is TGTGCCAGCAGCCCTCGAGCAGGGGGCAACGAGCAGTACTTC. This gives the protein CASSPRAGGNEQYF.

This chain links TRBV7-2 with TRBJ2-1, with D possibly being TRBD1 or TRBD2 (5 bases each). The germline V gene encodes CDR1 SGHTA and CDR2 FQGNSA. The CDR3 contains 14 residues. The V gene lost 1 base and the J gene lost 7 bases, with 11 bases spanning the gap. The DNA of the CDR3 is TGTGCCAGCAGCTTAGGGGGCGGGTGGAATGAGCAGTTCTTC. It translates to CASSLGGGWNEQFF. The whole variable domain, filled in from reference TRBV7-2 and TRBJ2-1, reads GAGVSQSPSNKVTEKGKDVELRCDPISGHTALYWYRQSLGQGLEFLIYFQGNSAPDKSGLPSDRFSAERTGGSVSTLTIQRTQQEDSAVYLCASSLGGGWNEQFFGPGTRLTVL.

The chain employs TRBV5-1 and TRBJ1-2; 7 positions agree with TRBD1. Germline trimming cut 0 bases from V and 4 bases from J; bases unmatched to any gene: 0. Germline values: CDR1 SGHRS, CDR2 YFSETQ. CDR3 length: 13 residues. For the CDR3, the DNA is TGCGCCAGCAGCTTGGGGACAGGCTATGGCTACACCTTC. It encodes CASSLGTGYGYTF.

The CDR3 DNA reads as TGTGCCAGCAGTTTAAACGGGGGGGAGAATTCACCCCTCCACTTT. This sequence encodes CASSLNGGENSPLHF. The chain couples TRBV27 to TRBJ1-6; TRBD1 might be the D (5 bases). The germline gives CDR1 MNHEY, CDR2 SMNVEV (reference sequence). Between the trimmed V and J ends, which lost 2 bases and 7 bases, there was a span of 12 bases. There are 15 residues in the CDR3.

This chain joins TRBV3-1 (or the pseudogene TRBV3-2) and TRBJ1-3, with D possibly being TRBD1 (6 bases). The CDR3 runs to 17 residues. The germline V and J ends were trimmed by 1 base and 3 bases, with 16 bases remaining between them. Germline V CDR1 and CDR2: LGHDT, YNNKEL (reference sequence). The CDR3 loop is CASSQAARGHGGNTIYF. The CDR3 region has the DNA TGTGCCAGCAGCCAAGCTGCCAGGGGACATGGTGGAAACACCATATATTTT.

CDR3 protein: CASSIERLNTEAFF. For the CDR3, the DNA is TGTGCCAGTAGTATTGAACGGCTGAACACTGAAGCTTTCTTT. The chain is built from TRBV19 and TRBJ1-1; D uncertain. The CDR3 covers 14 residues. Trimming removed 3 bases at V and 0 bases at J, with 8 bases between. Germline CDR1 is LNHDA and CDR2 is SQIVND (reference sequence).

The CDR3 is CASRGLAGNTIYF. The CDR3, as DNA: TGTGCCAGCAGGGGTCTTGCGGGAAACACCATATATTTT. This chain connects TRBV2 to TRBJ1-3; D unresolved. Germline CDR1 SNHLY, CDR2 FYNNEI. The V end was cut by 6 bases, the J end by 4 bases, with 10 bases between. The CDR3 contains 13 residues.

This sequence joins TRBV9 and TRBJ1-1; D possibly corresponds to TRBD1 (5 bases). V was clipped by 3 bases and J by 3 bases, with 12 bases between them. Germline lookup yields CDR1 SGDLS and CDR2 YYNGEE. This CDR3 contains 14 residues. The CDR3 spells CASSEHGGDTEAFF. The CDR3 nucleotides read TGTGCCAGCAGCGAACACGGGGGAGACACTGAAGCTTTCTTT.

The rearrangement joins TRBV19 to TRBJ2-1, with D possibly matching TRBD2 (5 bases). Looked up from germline, CDR1 is LNHDA and CDR2 is SQIVND (reference sequence). V shed 1 base and J shed 7 bases, with 14 bases lying between them. The length of the CDR3 is 15 residues. The CDR3 DNA sequence: TGTGCCAGTAGTATAGCGCGGGTCCCCTCAAATGAGCAGTTCTTC. This encodes CASSIARVPSNEQFF.

The rearrangement links TRBV6-1 to TRBJ1-4; 9 bases agree with TRBD1. CDR3 length: 16 amino acids. The germline gives CDR1 MNHNS, CDR2 SASEGT. J gave up 8 bases and V 4 bases, and 11 bases lay outside the gene matches. CDR3 coding DNA: TGTGCCAGCAGTGTGTCCCCGGGACAGGGTTACGAAAAACTGTTTTTT. Protein product: CASSVSPGQGYEKLFF.

The J gene is TRBJ1-2, the V gene TRBV18; 7 positions agree with TRBD1. V dropped 1 base and J dropped 7; count of bases not matched to a gene: 9. Germline V gene data show CDR1 as KGHSH and CDR2 as LQKENI. CDR3 length: 15 residues. For the CDR3, the DNA is TGTGCCAGCTCACCACGGGGACAGATAGCGGGTGGCTACACCTTC. Protein: CASSPRGQIAGGYTF. Together with reference TRBV18 and TRBJ1-2, the CDR3 gives the full variable domain: NAGVMQNPRHLVRRRGQEARLRCSPMKGHSHVYWYRQLPEEGLKFMVYLQKENIIDESGMPKERFSAEFPKEGPSILRIQQVVRGDSAAYFCASSPRGQIAGGYTFGSGTRLTVV.

The rearrangement uses TRBV29-1 and TRBJ1-4, with 9 bases aligning to TRBD1. This CDR3 is built from 12 residues. The V segment lost 7 bases and the J segment 10 bases; nucleotides outside the gene matches: 7. The germline gives CDR1 SQVTM, CDR2 ANQGSEA. CDR3 sequence: CSADRGGGKLFF. The CDR3 region has the DNA TGCAGCGCGGACAGGGGAGGGGGAAAACTGTTTTTT.

A remark on this clone: The same CDR3 can be traced to other DNA sequences in this sample. The rearrangement joins TRBV6-6 to TRBJ1-1; D gene unclear. V was cut by 2 bases and J by 5 bases, with 3 bases left in between. CDR1 MNHNY and CDR2 SVGAGI come from the germline V gene (reference sequence). The CDR3 has 11 amino acids. The CDR3 loop reads CASSYGTEAFF. CDR3 nucleotide sequence: TGTGCCAGCAGTTACGGGACTGAAGCTTTCTTT.

The genes are TRBV19 and TRBJ1-6, with D unclear. The CDR3 covers 15 residues. Germline V gene data show CDR1 as LNHDA and CDR2 as SQIVND (reference sequence). V was cut by 0 bases and J by 7 bases, with 10 bases left in between. CDR3: CASSIEPRPNSPLHF. In nucleotides, the CDR3 is TGTGCCAGTAGTATAGAACCGAGACCGAATTCACCCCTCCACTTT.

The chain recombines TRBV5-1 with TRBJ1-1, with TRBD1 matching 10 bases. Trimming cost V 5 bases and J 5 bases; bases outside gene matches: 9. In germline, CDR1 is SGHRS, CDR2 YFSETQ. This CDR3 comprises 15 residues. The CDR3 bases are TGCGCCAGCAGATCCGGGACAGGGGAGGGTACTGAAGCTTTCTTT. It is translated as CASRSGTGEGTEAFF.

The J gene is TRBJ1-1, the V gene TRBV5-1; a weak D match, TRBD1 (5 bases). Germline-derived CDR1 and CDR2 are SGHRS and YFSETQ. The germline V and J ends were trimmed by 0 bases and 0 bases, with 15 bases remaining between them. This CDR3 is 17 amino acids long. CDR3 residues: CASSLGQGPDMNTEAFF. For the CDR3, the DNA is TGCGCCAGCAGCTTGGGGCAGGGACCCGACATGAACACTGAAGCTTTCTTT.

The chain joins TRBV9 to TRBJ1-1; D is unresolved. The CDR3 runs to 20 residues. Germline CDR1 SGDLS, CDR2 YYNGEE. The V and J ends lost 0 bases and 5 bases respectively, with 29 bases between them. CDR3 DNA sequence: TGTGCCAGCAGCGTAGGGAATGCGTGGGGAGGAGTTGGCGCACTGACTGAAGCTTTCTTT. Its protein product is CASSVGNAWGGVGALTEAFF. The full variable domain, rest sourced from reference TRBV9 and TRBJ1-1, is DSGVTQTPKHLITATGQRVTLRCSPRSGDLSVYWYQQSLDQGLQFLIQYYNGEERAKGNILERFSAQQFPDLHSELNLSSLELGDSALYFCASSVGNAWGGVGALTEAFFGQGTRLTVV.

The chain carries TRBV10-3 and TRBJ2-1; 7 bases align to TRBD2. J gave up 7 bases and V 5 bases, and 14 bases lay outside the gene matches. CDR3 length: 16 amino acids. Germline loops: CDR1 ENHRY, CDR2 SYGVKD. In DNA form, the CDR3 reads TGTGCCATCAGTCGATCGCTTGCGGGAGAGGGAAATGAGCAGTTCTTC. This translates into CAISRSLAGEGNEQFF.

The rearrangement uses TRBV9 and TRBJ2-7, with TRBD2 as a possible D gene (6 bases). CDR3 length equals 14 residues. The germline CDR1 and CDR2 sequences are SGDLS and YYNGEE. V was pared by 0 bases and J by 0 bases, with 7 bases between. The CDR3 region is CASSVDGSSYEQYF. CDR3 nucleotide sequence: TGTGCCAGCAGCGTAGACGGGAGCTCCTACGAGCAGTACTTC.

The chain employs TRBV19 and TRBJ1-6; the D is unclear. V gave up 3 bases and J gave up 5 bases, with 5 bases separating them. CDR1 and CDR2 from the germline V gene are LNHDA and SQIVND (reference sequence). The CDR3 extends over 13 amino acids. CDR3 amino acids: CASSIWDNSPLHF. In DNA form, the CDR3 reads TGTGCCAGTAGTATTTGGGATAATTCACCCCTCCACTTT.